This T cell receptor (beta chain) was documented in a study of shared clonotypes between healthy human individuals. Positive CCR7 selection of CD45RO-negative cells yielded the naive CD8 cells, and terminally differentiated effector memory CD45RA+ cells were excluded. Losses at the gene ends were 6 bases for V and 5 bases for J; bases not matched to a gene: 5. From germline, CDR1 is LGHNA and CDR2 YNFKEQ. CDR3 length: 13 residues. Measured with immunoSEQ multiplex PCR; TCRdb has only the in-frame clones, and not every one. Here the sample spans about 2 million clones, approximately 95% being singletons.

Sequencing was performed on naive CD8+ T cells sorted from blood. This clonotype was obtained from a man between 18 and 35 years old in good health. This chain joins TRBV4-2 and TRBJ2-3; 7 bases fit TRBD1. CDR3 nucleotide sequence: TGTGCCAGCAGTCGAACAGGGGAAGATACGCAGTATTTT. This codes for CASSRTGEDTQYF.